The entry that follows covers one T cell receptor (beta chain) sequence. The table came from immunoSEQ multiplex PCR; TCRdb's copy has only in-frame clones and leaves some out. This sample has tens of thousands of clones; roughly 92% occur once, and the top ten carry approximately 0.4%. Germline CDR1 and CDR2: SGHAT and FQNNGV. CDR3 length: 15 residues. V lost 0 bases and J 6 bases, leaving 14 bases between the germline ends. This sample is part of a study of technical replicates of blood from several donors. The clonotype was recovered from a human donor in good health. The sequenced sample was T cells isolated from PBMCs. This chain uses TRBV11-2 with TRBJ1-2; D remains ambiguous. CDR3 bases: TGTGCCAGCAGCTTAGAAGATTTTTTGCGGGATGGCTACACCTTC. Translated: CASSLEDFLRDGYTF.